This TCR beta chain derives from a study of blood T cell repertoires in COVID-19. Trimming removed 1 base at V and 2 bases at J, with 11 bases between. CDR1 is LGHDT and CDR2 is YNNKEL in the germline V gene (reference sequence). This CDR3 is 15 amino acids long. Per the study methods: The assay estimated nucleated cells by amplifying reference gene primers. Generated by immunoSEQ multiplex PCR, the TCRdb table keeps only in-frame clones and is missing some. V, J and clone size are those of that table, while D and trimming were read from the DNA. The table shows approximately 270,000 clones, with 87% occurring only once.

The sequence was obtained from a young man with active or convalescent COVID-19. The V call is TRBV3-1 (or the pseudogene TRBV3-2), the J call TRBJ2-5; possibly TRBD2 for D (5 bases). What was sequenced was peripheral blood. CDR3 sequence (DNA): TGTGCCAGCAGCCAAGGGTTACTAGTACAAGAGACCCAGTACTTC. Its protein is CASSQGLLVQETQYF.